The rows below give T cell receptor beta chains drawn from one sample of a study of cytomegalovirus exposure and HLA in healthy donors. Produced via immunoSEQ multiplex PCR; TCRdb's table is partial and in-frame only. Among around 180,000 clones listed, 65% to 80% were seen once. Sample: PBMCs. The receptors were sampled from a woman between 35 and 50 years old in good health and CMV-seronegative. The CDR3 runs from the conserved cysteine through the conserved F or W. A D gene is named only where the DNA matches it firmly. Where a row states a size, it is once, few, many or the class of an expanded clone; other rows omit it.

clone_size | d_call | j_call | v_call | cdr3_aa | cdr3_nt
- | - | TRBJ1-1 | TRBV20-1 | CSANDRNEAFF | TGCAGTGCCAACGACAGGAACGAAGCTTTCTTT
- | - | TRBJ2-1 | TRBV20-1 | CSAVLGNEQFF | TGCAGTGCTGTACTAGGCAATGAGCAGTTCTTC
- | - | TRBJ1-3 | TRBV7-2 | CASSLVGDSGNTIYF | TGTGCCAGCAGCTTAGTAGGGGACTCTGGAAACACCATATATTTT
- | TRBD1 | TRBJ1-2 | TRBV19 | CASTLSRGRYGYTF | TGTGCCAGTACCCTATCCAGGGGGCGGTATGGCTACACCTTC
- | TRBD1 | TRBJ1-3 | TRBV14 | CASSSTGTGLGNTIYF | TGTGCCAGCAGCTCAACCGGGACAGGGTTAGGAAACACCATATATTTT
- | TRBD2 | TRBJ2-1 | TRBV7-7 | CASSPEAGDYNEQFF | TGTGCCAGCAGCCCGGAAGCGGGAGACTACAATGAGCAGTTCTTC
- | TRBD1 | TRBJ2-5 | TRBV9 | CASSGGTGARNQETQYF | TGTGCCAGCAGCGGGGGGACAGGCGCTAGAAACCAAGAGACCCAGTACTTC
few | TRBD1 | TRBJ2-7 | TRBV7-3 | CASSLKGQEQYF | TGTGCCAGCAGCTTAAAGGGACAGGAGCAGTACTTC
- | TRBD1 | TRBJ1-5 | TRBV7-2 | CASSFDRAGNQPQHF | TGTGCCAGCAGTTTCGACAGGGCGGGCAATCAGCCCCAGCATTTT
few | - | TRBJ1-2 | TRBV15 | CATSRDSTSSRFDGYTF | TGTGCCACCAGCAGAGATTCAACTTCGAGCCGGTTTGATGGCTACACCTTC
- | - | TRBJ2-1 | TRBV7-8 | CASSSEGAGLEQFF | TGTGCCAGCAGCTCCGAGGGTGCGGGGCTCGAGCAGTTCTTC
- | - | TRBJ1-4 | TRBV5-6 | CASSLRGNSNEKLFF | TGTGCCAGCAGCTTGCGGGGAAATTCTAATGAAAAACTGTTTTTT
- | - | TRBJ2-3 | TRBV5-1 | CASNKAGGTDTQYF | TGCGCCAGCAACAAGGCGGGCGGCACAGATACGCAGTATTTT
- | TRBD2 | TRBJ2-3 | TRBV7-2 | CASSLAGLAGGRDTQYF | TGTGCCAGCAGCTTAGCGGGGCTAGCGGGAGGACGGGATACGCAGTATTTT
- | - | TRBJ2-3 | TRBV19 | CASSTRGADTQYF | TGTGCCAGTAGTACCCGGGGTGCAGATACGCAGTATTTT
- | TRBD2 | TRBJ2-1 | TRBV5-6 | CASSSLAGPSSYNEQFF | TGTGCCAGCAGCTCACTAGCGGGACCGAGCTCCTACAATGAGCAGTTCTTC
- | TRBD2 | TRBJ2-7 | TRBV11-3 | CASTSGRASYEQYF | TGTGCCAGCACAAGCGGGAGGGCCTCATACGAGCAGTACTTC
- | TRBD2 | TRBJ2-1 | TRBV2 | CASSINSGGSYNEQFF | TGTGCCAGCAGTATAAATAGCGGGGGCTCCTACAATGAGCAGTTCTTC
- | - | TRBJ1-1 | TRBV6-5 | CASSLLLNTEAFF | TGTGCCAGCAGCCTTCTTCTGAACACTGAAGCTTTCTTT
- | TRBD2 | TRBJ2-7 | TRBV30 | CAWSALSGSIGYEQYF | TGTGCCTGGAGTGCCCTTAGCGGGAGCATCGGGTACGAGCAGTACTTC
- | - | TRBJ1-1 | TRBV9 | CASSFQGSNTEAFF | TGTGCCAGCAGCTTTCAGGGGTCCAACACTGAAGCTTTCTTT
- | - | TRBJ2-1 | TRBV30 | CAWSVFSGAYNEQFF | TGTGCCTGGAGTGTATTTAGCGGAGCCTACAATGAGCAGTTCTTC
- | TRBD1 | TRBJ2-7 | TRBV5-1 | CASSPLAGGGQEDRGTYEQYF | TGCGCCAGCAGCCCCCTGGCCGGGGGAGGACAGGAGGACAGGGGGACCTACGAGCAGTACTTC
once | - | TRBJ1-5 | TRBV10-3 | CAISESEYQPQHF | TGTGCCATCAGTGAGTCTGAGTATCAGCCCCAGCATTTT
few | - | TRBJ2-1 | TRBV14 | CASSQEGARFNEQFF | TGTGCCAGCAGCCAGGAGGGGGCCCGTTTCAATGAGCAGTTCTTC
- | TRBD2 | TRBJ2-1 | TRBV29-1 | CSVRKGTGGYNEQFF | TGCAGCGTCCGAAAAGGGACGGGGGGTTACAATGAGCAGTTCTTC
- | - | TRBJ1-1 | TRBV5-4 | CASSSPPGLHEAFF | TGTGCCAGCAGCTCTCCCCCGGGACTCCACGAAGCTTTCTTT